What follows describes a single T cell receptor beta chain. CD8+ and CD4+ blood T cells underwent TCR beta sequencing. With random hexamers, reverse transcription was performed on about 0.5 to 1 ug of RNA. An immunoSEQ multiplex PCR generated amplified TCR beta CDR3 products spanning 54 Vbeta and 13 Jbeta. TCRdb analysed the immunoSEQ multiplex PCR reads with MiXCR anew, one entry per CDR3 protein. The sample lists 160,000 or so distinct CDR3 sequences, 94% occurring once. V lost 7 bases, J lost 0 bases, and 12 bases lay in between. CDR1 and CDR2 (germline): MDHEN, SYDVKM. This CDR3 region has 14 residues. The data stem from a study of CD8 T cells in Susac syndrome.

The chain combines TRBV28 with TRBJ1-2, with D uncertain. The source is a human donor with multiple sclerosis. The source material was CD4+ T cells from PBMCs. In nucleotides, the CDR3 is TGTGCCAGCAACAACCCGGGAACTAACTATGGCTACACCTTC. Translated, it gives CASNNPGTNYGYTF.